These 13 T cell receptor beta chains came from one sample sequenced in a study of blood T cells in healthy people across ages. Next came a second PCR, run for roughly 6 to 11 cycles, which used a sample-barcoded 5' primer along with a J-beta primer mix. TCRdb called the 5' RACE reads again in MiXCR, with one record for every CDR3 protein. The sample records 650,000 to 700,000 distinct CDR3 sequences, about 30% being singletons. The sample comprised blood. Source of these receptors: a woman of 80 years or more in good health.

The chain employs TRBV20-1 and TRBJ2-5; 10 nucleotides agree with TRBD2. V was clipped by 8 bases and J by 11 bases; unmatched bases: 14. CDR1 and CDR2 from the germline V gene are DFQATT and SNEGSKA (reference sequence). The CDR3 runs to 13 residues. The CDR3 nucleotides are TGCAGTCAGAGCGGGGGGGCTTGGGATGAGCAGTACTTC. Its protein product is CSQSGGAWDEQYF.

This clonotype was counted ten times or more. The chain employs TRBV20-1 and TRBJ1-2; D may be TRBD1 (6 bases). Germline V gene sequence: CDR1 DFQATT, CDR2 SNEGSKA (reference sequence). This CDR3 spans 13 amino acids. V was shortened by 5 bases and J by 0 bases, with 10 bases between the two germline ends. The CDR3 coding sequence is TGCAGTGCTCCGAGGGGGGCTAACTATGGCTACACCTTC. Protein product: CSAPRGANYGYTF.

A word on this clonotype: One junction end disagrees with the germline gene, perhaps due to a read error. This rearrangement joins TRBV5-1 to TRBJ2-5, with 7 bases identical to TRBD1. This CDR3 is 11 amino acids long. The germline V gene encodes CDR1 SGHRS and CDR2 YFSETQ. The DNA of the CDR3 is TGCGCCAGCAGCTCCCGGGACAGTTCCCACTTC. Protein sequence: CASSSRDSSHF.

This clonotype was seen only a few times. The chain uses TRBV2 and TRBJ2-5, with D possibly matching TRBD2 (6 bases). The CDR3 runs 15 residues. In germline, CDR1 is SNHLY, CDR2 FYNNEI. Trimming left V 8 bases short and J 0 bases short, with 16 bases between. The CDR3: CASAAPSGYQETQYF. The CDR3 nucleotides read TGTGCCAGCGCGGCGCCCAGCGGGTACCAAGAGACCCAGTACTTC.

This clonotype appeared a few times. At one boundary the junction diverges from the germline segment, which might be a read error. The J gene is TRBJ1-4, the V gene TRBV20-1; TRBD1 is a possible D gene (5 bases). CDR1 is DFQATT and CDR2 is SNEGSKA in the germline V gene (reference sequence). The CDR3 covers 15 residues. CDR3 bases: TGCAGTGCTGGAGATCCTGGGGCTTACAATGAAAAACTGTTTTTT. The encoded protein is CSAGDPGAYNEKLFF.

This clonotype was recorded a few times. This chain connects TRBV7-9 to TRBJ2-5; 11 positions agree with TRBD1. The CDR3 is 15 residues long. Per germline, CDR1 SEHNR and CDR2 FQNEAQ (reference sequence). Trimming took 5 bases from V and 5 from J; bases not matched to a gene: 7. CDR3: CASSLGTGGSETQYF. The CDR3 DNA is TGTGCCAGCAGCCTAGGGACAGGGGGAAGTGAGACCCAGTACTTC.

This clonotype was seen ten or more times. The CDR3 here is CASSSGGQETQYF. The DNA of the CDR3 is TGTGCCAGCAGTTCAGGGGGACAAGAGACCCAGTACTTC. The chain joins TRBV12-3 or TRBV12-4 to TRBJ2-5; 7 bases line up with TRBD1. The CDR3 totals 13 residues. V was clipped by 4 bases and J by 2 bases; unmatched bases: 1.

This clonotype has a count of ten or more. V and J are TRBV9 and TRBJ1-2, with unresolved D. Looked up from germline, CDR1 is SGDLS and CDR2 is YYNGEE. Trimming pared 0 bases from V and 8 bases from J, leaving 8 bases between. The CDR3 totals 12 residues. CDR3 nucleotide sequence: TGTGCCAGCAGCGTAGGGCAGACCGGCTACACCTTC. Its translation: CASSVGQTGYTF.

This clonotype was detected only a few times. The chain joins TRBV19 to TRBJ1-1, with a possible D match to TRBD1 (5 bases). CDR3 length: 13 amino acids. The germline V gene has CDR1 LNHDA and CDR2 SQIVND (reference sequence). V dropped 5 bases and J dropped 7 bases, with 14 bases sitting between them. The CDR3 sequence: CASSGDLRGEAFF. The CDR3 nucleotides are TGTGCCAGTAGTGGGGACCTTCGGGGTGAAGCTTTCTTT.

Details on this clonotype: The final CDR3 position lacks the conserved phenylalanine or tryptophan, pointing to a likely read error. The chain links TRBV20-1 to TRBJ2-3; D might be TRBD1 (6 bases). The V gene's germline CDR1 is DFQATT and CDR2 SNEGSKA (reference sequence). The CDR3 contains 14 residues. V was pared by 4 bases and J by 2 bases, with 13 bases between. Here the CDR3 reads CSAIKTGTTDTQYV. The DNA for the CDR3 is TGCAGTGCTATAAAAACAGGGACCACAGATACGCAGTATGTT.

About this clonotype itself: One end of the junction fails to match germline, which may point to a read error. This sequence joins TRBV10-3 and TRBJ2-3; TRBD1 matches at 9 bases. This CDR3 is 14 amino acids long. Germline-derived CDR1 and CDR2 are ENHRY and SYGVKD. This CDR3 is CAIRPGQGTDTQYF. For the CDR3, the DNA is TGTGCCATCAGACCGGGACAGGGCACGGATACGCAGTATTTT.

The rearrangement links TRBV29-1 to TRBJ2-7; possible D gene TRBD2, 5 bases. The CDR3 has 13 amino acids. The V gene's germline CDR1 is SQVTM and CDR2 ANQGSEA. The CDR3 loop is CTTSGRIHNEQYF. The CDR3 coding sequence is TGCACCACCTCGGGGAGAATTCACAATGAGCAGTACTTC.

This clonotype was seen just once. This sequence joins TRBV4-1 and TRBJ2-1; D uncertain. Germline lookup yields CDR1 MGHRA and CDR2 YSYEKL. V gave up 1 base and J gave up 6 bases, with 10 bases separating them. CDR3 length: 14 amino acids. In nucleotides, the CDR3 is TGCGCCAGCAGCCAAGTGAAGATGGGCAATGAGCAGTTCTTC. Protein product: CASSQVKMGNEQFF.